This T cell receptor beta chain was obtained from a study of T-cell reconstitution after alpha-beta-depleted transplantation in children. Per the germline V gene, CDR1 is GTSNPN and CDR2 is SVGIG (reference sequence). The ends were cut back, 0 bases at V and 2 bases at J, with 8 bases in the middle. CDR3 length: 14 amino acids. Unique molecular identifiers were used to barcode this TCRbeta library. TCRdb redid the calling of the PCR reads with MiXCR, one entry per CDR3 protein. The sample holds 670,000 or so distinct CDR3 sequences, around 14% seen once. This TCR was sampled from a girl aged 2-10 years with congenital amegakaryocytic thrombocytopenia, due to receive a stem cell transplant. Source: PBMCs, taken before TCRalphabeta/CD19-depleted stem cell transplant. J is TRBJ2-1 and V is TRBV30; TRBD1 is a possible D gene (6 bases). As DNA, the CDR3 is TGTGCCTGGAGTGTTGGACAGACCTACAATGAGCAGTTCTTC. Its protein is CAWSVGQTYNEQFF.